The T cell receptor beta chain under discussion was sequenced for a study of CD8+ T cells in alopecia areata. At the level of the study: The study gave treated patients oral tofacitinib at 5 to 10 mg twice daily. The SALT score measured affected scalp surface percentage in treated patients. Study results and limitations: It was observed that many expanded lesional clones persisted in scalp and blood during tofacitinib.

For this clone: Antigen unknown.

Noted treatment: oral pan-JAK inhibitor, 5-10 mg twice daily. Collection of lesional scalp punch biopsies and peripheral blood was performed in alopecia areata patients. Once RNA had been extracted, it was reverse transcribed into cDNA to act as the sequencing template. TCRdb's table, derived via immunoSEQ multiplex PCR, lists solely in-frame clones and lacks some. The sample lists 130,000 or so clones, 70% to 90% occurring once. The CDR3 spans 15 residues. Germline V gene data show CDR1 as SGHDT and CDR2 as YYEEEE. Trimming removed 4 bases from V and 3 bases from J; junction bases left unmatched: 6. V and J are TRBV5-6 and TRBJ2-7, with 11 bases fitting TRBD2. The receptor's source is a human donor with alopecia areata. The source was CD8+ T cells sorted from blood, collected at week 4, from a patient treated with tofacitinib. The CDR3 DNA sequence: TGTGCCAGCAGCGCAACTAGCGGGAGCTTCTACGAGCAGTACTTC. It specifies CASSATSGSFYEQYF.